Following are 2 T cell receptor beta chains from one sample sequenced in a study of neoadjuvant nivolumab and ipilimumab in lung cancer (TCRdb year 2020). The library was made by the immunoSEQ multiplex PCR assay. TCRdb stores this immuneACCESS table with in-frame sequences only. Part of the clones is absent; in the studies checked, under half of the shortfall reflects unresolved V genes, and no reason is known for the rest. The sample table holds 25,000 to 35,000 clones, of which over 80% were seen once. Jointly, the top ten make up 4.5% to 5.5% of the sample. The time point label, read with the paper, signifies: at surgical resection after neoadjuvant nivolumab +/- ipilimumab. This sample comprised tumor tissue, obtained after neoadjuvant nivolumab, alone or with ipilimumab, at or shortly before surgery. Receptors were obtained from an adult with non-small cell lung cancer.

This chain joins TRBV7-2 and TRBJ1-1; no clear D. Trimming removed 6 bases at V and 1 base at J, with 15 bases between. CDR1 and CDR2 (germline): SGHTA, FQGNSA. CDR3 size: 15 residues. The CDR3 loop reads CASSLFMGGNTEAFF. The CDR3 nucleotides are TGTGCCAGCAGTTTATTCATGGGAGGGAACACTGAAGCTTTCTTT.

CDR3 DNA sequence: TGTGCCAGCAGCTTAGGCTTTGGTCCCGAAGCTTTCTTT. This sequence encodes CASSLGFGPEAFF. J is TRBJ1-1 and V is TRBV11-2, with no clear D. The CDR3 sequence is 13 residues long. Germline V CDR1 and CDR2: SGHAT, FQNNGV. V gave up 1 base and J gave up 8 bases, with 11 bases separating them.